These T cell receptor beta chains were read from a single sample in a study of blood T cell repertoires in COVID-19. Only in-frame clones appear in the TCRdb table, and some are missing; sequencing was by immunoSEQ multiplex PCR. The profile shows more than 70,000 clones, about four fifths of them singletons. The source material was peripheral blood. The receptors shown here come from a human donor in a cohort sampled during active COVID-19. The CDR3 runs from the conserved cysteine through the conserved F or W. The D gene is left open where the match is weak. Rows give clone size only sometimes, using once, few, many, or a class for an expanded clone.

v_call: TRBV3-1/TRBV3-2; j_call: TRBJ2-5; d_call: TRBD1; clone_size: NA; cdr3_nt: TGTGCCAGCAGCCAAGCCTCAGGGGGATGGACAGGGGCACAAGAGACCCAGTACTTC; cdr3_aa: CASSQASGGWTGAQETQYF
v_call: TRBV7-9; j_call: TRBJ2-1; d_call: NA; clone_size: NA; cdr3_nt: TGTGCCAGCAGCTCGCGGGAATGGGACAATGAGCAGTTCTTC; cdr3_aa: CASSSREWDNEQFF
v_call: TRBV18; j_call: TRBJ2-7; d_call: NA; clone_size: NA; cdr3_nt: TGTGCCAGCTCACCGACAGCAGCTGTCGAGCAGTACTTC; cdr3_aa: CASSPTAAVEQYF
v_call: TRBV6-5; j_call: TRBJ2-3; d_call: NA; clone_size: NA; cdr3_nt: TGTGCCAGCAGTTACGGTACAGGGCGTCAAGATACGCAGTATTTT; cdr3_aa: CASSYGTGRQDTQYF
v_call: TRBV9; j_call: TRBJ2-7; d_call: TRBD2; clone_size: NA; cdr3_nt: TGTGCCAGCAGCGAGGGGACTAGCGGAGAAGATACCTACGAGCAGTACTTC; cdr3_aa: CASSEGTSGEDTYEQYF
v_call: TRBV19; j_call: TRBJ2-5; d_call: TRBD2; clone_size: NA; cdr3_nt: TGTGCCAGTAGATTTAGCGGGAGGAGTTGGGAGACCCAGTACTTC; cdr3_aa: CASRFSGRSWETQYF
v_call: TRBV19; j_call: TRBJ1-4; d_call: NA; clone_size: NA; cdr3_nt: TGTGCCAGTCGCCCTCGGGGGGGACGAGCAACTAATGAAAAACTGTTTTTT; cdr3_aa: CASRPRGGRATNEKLFF
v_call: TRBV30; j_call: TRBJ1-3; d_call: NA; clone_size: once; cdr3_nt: TGTGCCTGGAGTGATTGGCAGGGCGGCTCTGGAAACACCATATATTTT; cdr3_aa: CAWSDWQGGSGNTIYF
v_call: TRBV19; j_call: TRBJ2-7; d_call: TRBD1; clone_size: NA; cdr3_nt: TGTGCCAGTAGTAGGGCAGGGGGCATCTACGAGCAGTACTTC; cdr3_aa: CASSRAGGIYEQYF
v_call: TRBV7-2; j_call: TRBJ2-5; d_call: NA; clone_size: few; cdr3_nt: TGTGCCAGCAGCTTAGCGCTCGACTTCCCGGCAGAGACCCAGTACTTC; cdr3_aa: CASSLALDFPAETQYF
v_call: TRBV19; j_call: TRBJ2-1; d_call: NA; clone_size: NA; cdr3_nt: TGTGCCAGTAGTATATCCCTGCGGTCCTACAATGAGCAGTTCTTC; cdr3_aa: CASSISLRSYNEQFF
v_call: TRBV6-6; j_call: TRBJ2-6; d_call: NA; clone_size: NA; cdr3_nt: TGTGCCAGCAGTTACAGCCGCTCTGGGGCCAACGTCCTGACTTTC; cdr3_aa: CASSYSRSGANVLTF
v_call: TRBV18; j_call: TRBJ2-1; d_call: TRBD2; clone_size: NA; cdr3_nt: TGTGCCAGCTCATCCCTAGGACTAGCGGGCTCTTACAATGAGCAGTTCTTC; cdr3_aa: CASSSLGLAGSYNEQFF
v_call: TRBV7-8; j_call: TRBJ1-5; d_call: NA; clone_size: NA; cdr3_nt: TGTGCCAGCAGCCGCACTATTTTTACGGAGTCGGGCAATCAGCCCCAGCATTTT; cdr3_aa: CASSRTIFTESGNQPQHF
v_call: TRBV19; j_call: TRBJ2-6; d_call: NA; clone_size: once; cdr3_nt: TGTGCCGCAGGGGACTCTGGGGCCAACGTCCTGACTTTC; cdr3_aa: CAAGDSGANVLTF
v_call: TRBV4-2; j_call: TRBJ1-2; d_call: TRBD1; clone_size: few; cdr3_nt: TGTGCCAGCAGCCAAGATCTCCGGACAGGGGGCGCGGACTATGGCTACACCTTC; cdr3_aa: CASSQDLRTGGADYGYTF
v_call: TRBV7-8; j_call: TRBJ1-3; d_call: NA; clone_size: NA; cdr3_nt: TGTGCCAGCAGCTTCAGTCCCGCAAACTCTGGAAACACCATATATTTT; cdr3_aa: CASSFSPANSGNTIYF
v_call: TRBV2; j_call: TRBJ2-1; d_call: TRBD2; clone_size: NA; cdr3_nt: TGTGCCAGCAGGGAGACTAGCGGGAGACCCTCCTACAATGAGCAGTTCTTC; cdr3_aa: CASRETSGRPSYNEQFF
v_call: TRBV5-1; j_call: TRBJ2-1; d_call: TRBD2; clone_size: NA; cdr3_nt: TGCGCCAGCAGCGCCGGACTAGCGGGCTACTACAATGAGCAGTTCTTC; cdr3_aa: CASSAGLAGYYNEQFF
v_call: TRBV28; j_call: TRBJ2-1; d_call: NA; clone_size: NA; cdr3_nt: TGTGCCAGCAGTTTAGAGTGGGCGCAGTTCTTC; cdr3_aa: CASSLEWAQFF
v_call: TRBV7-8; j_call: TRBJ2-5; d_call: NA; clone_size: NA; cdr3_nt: TGTGCCAGCAGCTTAGCCGGGTCGGTGGAGACCCAGTACTTC; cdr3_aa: CASSLAGSVETQYF
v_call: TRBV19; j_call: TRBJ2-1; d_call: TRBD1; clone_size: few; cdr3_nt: TGTGCCAGTAGTGGGGGACAGGGGGTCGGGAATGAGCAGTTCTTC; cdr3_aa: CASSGGQGVGNEQFF